This T cell receptor beta chain was documented in a study of T cell repertoires in aging, cancer and after chemotherapy. Study results and limitations: Age-matched healthy donors had significantly more diverse, less clonal blood TCR repertoires than untreated cancer patients.

In the case of this clonotype: What it binds is unknown.

Trimming pared 3 bases from V and 0 bases from J, leaving 2 bases between. This CDR3 region has 12 residues. Multiplex touch-down PCR with TRB-A/B primers amplified rearranged V-D-J TRB sequences. Each CDR3 protein gets one entry after TCRdb re-called the multiplex PCR reads with MiXCR. The repertoire holds under 4,500 distinct CDR3 sequences, with over 25% as singletons. The template was genomic DNA from peripheral blood, not RNA. Sample: blood. The rearrangement links TRBV12-3 or TRBV12-4 to TRBJ1-1; no definite D call. The sequence derives from a human donor in good health. CDR3 in amino acids: CASSLMNTEAFF. The CDR3 nucleotides read TGTGCCAGCAGTTTGATGAACACTGAAGCTTTCTTT.